What follows is one TCR beta chain and its context. This sample was taken from a study of blood T cell repertoires in COVID-19. As for the study in general: The origin of the acute and convalescent COVID-19 samples was the United States, Italy and Spain. The analysed material was cDNA or gDNA that came from T cells, B-cell-depleted T cells, or PBMCs.

This CDR3 is 17 amino acids long. The germline CDR1 and CDR2 sequences are SGHVS and FNYEAQ. Deletions cut 4 bases from V and 2 bases from J, with 18 bases between. As handled by the study authors: Researchers report that nucleated cell counts were estimated from reference gene primer amplification. The table came from immunoSEQ multiplex PCR; TCRdb's copy has only in-frame clones and leaves some out. From that table come the V and J calls and clone size; the DNA was used to work out D and trimming. The sample lists roughly 120,000 clones; 85% were seen once. The sample was peripheral blood. The clonotype was recovered from a man aged 55 to 70 with acute or convalescent COVID-19. The rearrangement links TRBV7-6 to TRBJ1-5; D gene uncertain. The CDR3 DNA sequence: TGTGCCAGCAGCTCCACCCCTTGGTCAACGGGCAATCAGCCCCAGCATTTT. Its translation is CASSSTPWSTGNQPQHF.